This T cell receptor (beta chain) was sequenced in a study of blood T cell repertoires in COVID-19. Study as a whole: Italy, Spain and the United States were the sources of the convalescent and acute COVID-19 samples. PBMCs, B-cell-depleted T cells, or T cells provided the cDNA or gDNA that made up the material.

Profiled with immunoSEQ multiplex PCR; TCRdb holds only in-frame clones, not every one. Of 150,000 to 180,000 clones in the sample, 70% to 85% are singletons; the top ten hold over 25%. The CDR3 runs 14 residues. The ends were cut back, 6 bases at V and 4 bases at J, with 15 bases in the middle. Germline CDR1 is MNHEY and CDR2 is SVGAGI. The sample consisted of peripheral blood. This receptor was taken from a woman aged 60-70 years with acute or convalescent COVID-19. The genes are TRBV6-5 and TRBJ1-2; D not certain. CDR3 sequence reads: CASSSRSSGYGYTF. In nucleotides, the CDR3 is TGTGCCAGCAGCAGTCGGTCGTCGGGCTATGGCTACACCTTC.